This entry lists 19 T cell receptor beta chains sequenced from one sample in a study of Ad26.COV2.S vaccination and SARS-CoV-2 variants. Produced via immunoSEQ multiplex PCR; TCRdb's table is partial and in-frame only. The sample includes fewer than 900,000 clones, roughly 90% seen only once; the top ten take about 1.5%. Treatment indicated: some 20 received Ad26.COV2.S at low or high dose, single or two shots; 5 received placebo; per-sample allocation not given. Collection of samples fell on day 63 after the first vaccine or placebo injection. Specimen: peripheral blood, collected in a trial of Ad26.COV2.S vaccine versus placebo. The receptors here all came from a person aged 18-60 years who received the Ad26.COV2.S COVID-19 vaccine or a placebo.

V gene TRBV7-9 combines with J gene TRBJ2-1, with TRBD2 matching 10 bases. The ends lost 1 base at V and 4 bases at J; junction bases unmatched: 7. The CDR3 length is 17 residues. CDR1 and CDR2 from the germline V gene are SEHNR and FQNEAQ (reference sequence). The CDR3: CASSLVTSGIGYNEQFF. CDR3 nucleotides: TGTGCCAGCAGCTTAGTAACTAGCGGGATCGGATACAATGAGCAGTTCTTC. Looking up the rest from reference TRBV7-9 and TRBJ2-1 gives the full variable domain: DTGVSQNPRHKITKRGQNVTFRCDPISEHNRLYWYRQTLGQGPEFLTYFQNEAQLEKSRLLSDRFSAERPKGSFSTLEIQRTEQGDSAMYLCASSLVTSGIGYNEQFFGPGTRLTVL.

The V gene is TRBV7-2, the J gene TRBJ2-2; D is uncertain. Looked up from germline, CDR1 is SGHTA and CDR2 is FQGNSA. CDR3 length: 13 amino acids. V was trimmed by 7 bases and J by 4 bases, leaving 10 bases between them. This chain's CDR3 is CASTLPVTGELFF. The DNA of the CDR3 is TGTGCCAGCACCCTTCCCGTCACCGGGGAGCTGTTTTTT.

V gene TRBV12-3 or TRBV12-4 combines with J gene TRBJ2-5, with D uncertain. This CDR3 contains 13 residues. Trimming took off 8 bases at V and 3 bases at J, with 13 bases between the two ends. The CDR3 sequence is CASLGWGKETQYF. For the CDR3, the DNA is TGTGCCAGCTTGGGGTGGGGAAAAGAGACCCAGTACTTC.

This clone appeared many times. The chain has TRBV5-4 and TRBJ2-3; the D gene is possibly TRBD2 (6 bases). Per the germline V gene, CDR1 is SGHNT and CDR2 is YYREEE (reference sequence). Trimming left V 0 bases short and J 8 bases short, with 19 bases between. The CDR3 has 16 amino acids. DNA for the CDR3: TGTGCCAGCAGCTTGGAAAAGGACTACGACCAGGGTACGCAGTATTTT. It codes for CASSLEKDYDQGTQYF.

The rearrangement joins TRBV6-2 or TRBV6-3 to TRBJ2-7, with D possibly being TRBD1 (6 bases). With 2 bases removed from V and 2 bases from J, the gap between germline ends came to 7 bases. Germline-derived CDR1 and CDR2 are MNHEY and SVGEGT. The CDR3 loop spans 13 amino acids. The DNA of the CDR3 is TGTGCCAGCAGTTACGGGACACCCTACGAGCAGTACTTC. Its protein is CASSYGTPYEQYF.

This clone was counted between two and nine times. The CDR3 is CASSWGSINTEAFF. CDR3 coding DNA: TGTGCCAGCAGTTGGGGATCCATCAACACTGAAGCTTTCTTT. The rearrangement uses TRBV6-5 and TRBJ1-1, with D unclear. CDR1 and CDR2 from the germline V gene are MNHEY and SVGAGI. The V gene lost 4 bases and the J gene lost 2 bases, with 11 bases spanning the gap. This CDR3 comprises 14 residues.

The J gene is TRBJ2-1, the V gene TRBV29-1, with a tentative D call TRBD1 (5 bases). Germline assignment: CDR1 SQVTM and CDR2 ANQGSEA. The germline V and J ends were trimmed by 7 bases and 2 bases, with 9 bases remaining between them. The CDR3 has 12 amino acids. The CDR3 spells CSARQTYNEQFF. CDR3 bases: TGCAGCGCCAGACAGACCTACAATGAGCAGTTCTTC.

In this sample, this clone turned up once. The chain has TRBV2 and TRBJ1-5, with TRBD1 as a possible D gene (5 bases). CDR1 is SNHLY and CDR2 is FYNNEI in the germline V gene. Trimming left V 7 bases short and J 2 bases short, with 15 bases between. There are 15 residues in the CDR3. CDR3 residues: CASMTQRGGNQPQHF. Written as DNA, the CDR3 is TGTGCCAGCATGACGCAACGGGGGGGCAATCAGCCCCAGCATTTT.

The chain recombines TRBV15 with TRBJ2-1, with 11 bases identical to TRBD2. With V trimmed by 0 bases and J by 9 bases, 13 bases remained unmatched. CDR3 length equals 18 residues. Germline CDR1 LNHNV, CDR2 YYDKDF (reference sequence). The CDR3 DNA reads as TGTGCCACCAGCAGAGAGGTGGGACTAGCGGTAAAGTGGGGTGAGCAGTTCTTC. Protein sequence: CATSREVGLAVKWGEQFF.

CDR3 amino acids: CASHEGYSNQPQHF. In nucleotides, the CDR3 is TGTGCCAGCCATGAGGGGTATAGCAATCAGCCCCAGCATTTT. This rearrangement joins TRBV19 to TRBJ1-5; D perhaps matches TRBD1 (5 bases). The CDR3 has 14 residues. Trimming stripped 9 bases from V and 0 bases from J, with 12 bases between. Germline assignment: CDR1 LNHDA and CDR2 SQIVND (reference sequence).

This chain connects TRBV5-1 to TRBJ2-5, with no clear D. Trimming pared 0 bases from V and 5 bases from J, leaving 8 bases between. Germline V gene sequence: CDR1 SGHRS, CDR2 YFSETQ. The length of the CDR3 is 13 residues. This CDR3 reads CASSLARKETQYF. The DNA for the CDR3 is TGCGCCAGCAGCTTGGCCAGGAAGGAGACCCAGTACTTC.

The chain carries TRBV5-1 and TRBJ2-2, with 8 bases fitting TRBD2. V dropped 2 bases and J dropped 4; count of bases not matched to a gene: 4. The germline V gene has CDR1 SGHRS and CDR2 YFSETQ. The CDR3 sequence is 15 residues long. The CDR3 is CASSLRAGGTGELFF. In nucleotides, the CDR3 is TGCGCCAGCAGCTTACGGGCGGGAGGCACCGGGGAGCTGTTTTTT.

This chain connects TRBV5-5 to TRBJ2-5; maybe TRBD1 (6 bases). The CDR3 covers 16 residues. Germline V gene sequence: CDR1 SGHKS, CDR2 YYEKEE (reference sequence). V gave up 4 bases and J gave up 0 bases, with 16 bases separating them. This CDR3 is CASSLPTGLNQETQYF. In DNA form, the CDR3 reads TGTGCCAGCAGCCTCCCGACAGGATTAAACCAAGAGACCCAGTACTTC.

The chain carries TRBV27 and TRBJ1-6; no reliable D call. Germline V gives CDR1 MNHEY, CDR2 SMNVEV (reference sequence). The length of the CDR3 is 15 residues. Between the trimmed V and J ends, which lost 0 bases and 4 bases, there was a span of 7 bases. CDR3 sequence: CASSLSGGYNSPLHF. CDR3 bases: TGTGCCAGCAGTTTATCGGGAGGGTATAATTCACCCCTCCACTTT.

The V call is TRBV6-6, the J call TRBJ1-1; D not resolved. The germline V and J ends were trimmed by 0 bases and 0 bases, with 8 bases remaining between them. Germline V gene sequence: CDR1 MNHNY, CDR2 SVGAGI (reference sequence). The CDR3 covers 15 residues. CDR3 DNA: TGTGCCAGCAGTTACTCGAGGATCCTGAACACTGAAGCTTTCTTT. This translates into CASSYSRILNTEAFF.

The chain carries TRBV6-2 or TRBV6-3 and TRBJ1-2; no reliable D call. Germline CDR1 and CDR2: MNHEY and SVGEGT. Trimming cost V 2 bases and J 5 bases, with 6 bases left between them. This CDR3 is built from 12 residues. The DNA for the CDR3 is TGTGCCAGCAGTTACGTGGGGTATGGCTACACCTTC. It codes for CASSYVGYGYTF.

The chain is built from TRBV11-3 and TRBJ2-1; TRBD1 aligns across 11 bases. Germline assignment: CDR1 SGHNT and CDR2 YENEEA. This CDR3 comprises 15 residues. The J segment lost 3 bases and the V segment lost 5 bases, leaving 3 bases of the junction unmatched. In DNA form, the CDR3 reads TGTGCCAGCAGCACCGGGACAGGGGGCTACAATGAGCAGTTCTTC. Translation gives CASSTGTGGYNEQFF.

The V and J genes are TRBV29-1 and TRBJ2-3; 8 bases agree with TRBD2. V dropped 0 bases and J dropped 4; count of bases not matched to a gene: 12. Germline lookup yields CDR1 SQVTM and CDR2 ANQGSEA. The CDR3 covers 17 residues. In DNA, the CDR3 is TGCAGCGTTGAAGACCCGGATCAGCGGGAGTTCCCAGATACGCAGTATTTT. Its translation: CSVEDPDQREFPDTQYF.

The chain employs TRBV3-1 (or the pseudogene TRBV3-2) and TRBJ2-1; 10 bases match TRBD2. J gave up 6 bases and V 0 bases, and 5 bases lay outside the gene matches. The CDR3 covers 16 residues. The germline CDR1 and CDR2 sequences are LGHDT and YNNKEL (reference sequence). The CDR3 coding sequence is TGTGCCAGCAGCCAAGATCTATCTAGCGGGGGCAATGAGCAGTTCTTC. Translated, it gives CASSQDLSSGGNEQFF.